These 6 T cell receptor beta chains originate from one sample sequenced in a study of T cell changes during pregnancy in multiple sclerosis. Method: immunoSEQ multiplex PCR; TCRdb's copy keeps in-frame clones and lacks some. Of 75,000 to 95,000 clones detected, 85% to 95% appear once; the ten largest clones hold 2.5%. Source: peripheral blood, taken in the second trimester of pregnancy. The receptors shown here come from a female donor with multiple sclerosis, enrolled in a pregnancy study.

J is TRBJ2-7 and V is TRBV7-9; no firm D call. The V gene's germline CDR1 is SEHNR and CDR2 FQNEAQ (reference sequence). CDR3 size: 17 residues. The V end lost 4 bases, the J end lost 7 bases, and 26 bases lay between the germline ends. CDR3 sequence reads: CASSSAITGPLGGEQYF. The CDR3 DNA is TGTGCCAGCAGCTCCGCCATAACCGGTCCGCTTGGTGGTGAGCAGTACTTC.

The chain carries TRBV4-2 and TRBJ1-2, with TRBD1 matching 7 bases. Looked up from germline, CDR1 is LGHNA and CDR2 is YNFKEQ. The CDR3 consists of 16 residues. V was clipped by 4 bases and J by 4 bases; unmatched bases: 12. The CDR3, as DNA: TGTGCCAGCAGCCCCCTTTCTGACAGGGAGTTCTATGGCTACACCTTC. It yields the protein CASSPLSDREFYGYTF.

The chain couples TRBV28 to TRBJ1-2; D is possibly TRBD1 (5 bases). Deletions cut 6 bases from V and 1 base from J, with 12 bases between. Germline lookup yields CDR1 MDHEN and CDR2 SYDVKM. The CDR3 extends over 14 amino acids. The CDR3 DNA reads TGTGCCAGCAGCCTGGGACTCGGTAACTATGGCTACACCTTC. Its protein is CASSLGLGNYGYTF.

The DNA of the CDR3 is TGTGCCAGCAGCTGGGCAGTTAATCAGCCCCAGCATTTT. Its translation: CASSWAVNQPQHF. The chain combines TRBV7-2 with TRBJ1-5; D is unclear. V shed 4 bases and J shed 4 bases, with 8 bases lying between them. Germline V gene data show CDR1 as SGHTA and CDR2 as FQGNSA. This CDR3 contains 13 residues.

V and J are TRBV5-4 and TRBJ2-6; 9 positions agree with TRBD2. From germline, CDR1 is SGHNT and CDR2 YYREEE (reference sequence). This CDR3 region has 17 residues. V dropped 3 bases and J dropped 3; count of bases not matched to a gene: 7. This CDR3 is CASSSPIAGVGANVLTF. The CDR3 DNA follows: TGTGCCAGCAGCTCTCCGATAGCGGGGGTTGGGGCCAACGTCCTGACTTTC.

The V gene is TRBV28, the J gene TRBJ1-1; D remains ambiguous. Per the germline V gene, CDR1 is MDHEN and CDR2 is SYDVKM. This CDR3 region has 16 residues. V lost 6 bases and J lost 4, with 21 bases in between. The CDR3 DNA is TGTGCCAGCAGCTCCCGGACTTCTAGAGGGATCACTGAAGCTTTCTTT. Translating gives CASSSRTSRGITEAFF.